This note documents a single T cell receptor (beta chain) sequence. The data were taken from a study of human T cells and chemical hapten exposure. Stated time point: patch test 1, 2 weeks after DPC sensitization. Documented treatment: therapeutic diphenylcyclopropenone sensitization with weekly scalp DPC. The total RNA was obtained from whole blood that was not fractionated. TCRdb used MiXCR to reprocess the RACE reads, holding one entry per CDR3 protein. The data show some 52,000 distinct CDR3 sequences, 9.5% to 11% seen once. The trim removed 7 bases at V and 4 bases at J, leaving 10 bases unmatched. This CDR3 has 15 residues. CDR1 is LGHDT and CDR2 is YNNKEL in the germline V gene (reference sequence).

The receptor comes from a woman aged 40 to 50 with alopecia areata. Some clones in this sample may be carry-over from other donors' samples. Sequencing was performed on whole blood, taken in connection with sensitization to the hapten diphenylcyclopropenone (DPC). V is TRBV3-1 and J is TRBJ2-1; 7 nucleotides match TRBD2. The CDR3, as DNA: TGTGCCAGCACCACCGGCGGGAGTACGTACAATGAGCAGTTCTTC. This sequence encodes CASTTGGSTYNEQFF.